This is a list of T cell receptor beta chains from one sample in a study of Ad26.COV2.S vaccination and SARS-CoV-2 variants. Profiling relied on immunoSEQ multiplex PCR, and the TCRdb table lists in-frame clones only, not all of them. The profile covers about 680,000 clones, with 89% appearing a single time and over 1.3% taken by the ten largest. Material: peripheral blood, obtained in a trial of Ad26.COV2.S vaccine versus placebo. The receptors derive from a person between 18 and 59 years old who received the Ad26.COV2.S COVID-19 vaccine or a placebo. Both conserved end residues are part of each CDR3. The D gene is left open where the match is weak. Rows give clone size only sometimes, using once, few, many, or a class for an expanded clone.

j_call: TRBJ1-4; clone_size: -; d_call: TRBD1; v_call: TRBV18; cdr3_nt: TGTGCCAGCTCACCTCGGACAGGAGAGGAAAAACTGTTTTTT; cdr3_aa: CASSPRTGEEKLFF
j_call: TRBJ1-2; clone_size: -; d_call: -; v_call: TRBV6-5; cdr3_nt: TGTGCCAGCAGTTACGGAGGGGCTCCTGGCTATGGCTACACCTTC; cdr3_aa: CASSYGGAPGYGYTF
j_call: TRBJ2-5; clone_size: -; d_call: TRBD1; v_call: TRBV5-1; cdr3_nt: TGCGCCAGCAGCTTGGGGGCGGGACAGGGAGAGACCCAGTACTTC; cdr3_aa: CASSLGAGQGETQYF
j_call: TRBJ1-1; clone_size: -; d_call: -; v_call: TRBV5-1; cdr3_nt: TGCGCCAGCACGTATAGCCCCGGAGGTAACACTGAAGCTTTCTTT; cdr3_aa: CASTYSPGGNTEAFF
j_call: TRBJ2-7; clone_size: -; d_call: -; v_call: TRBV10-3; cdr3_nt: TGTGCCATCAGCATATCCACAGCTTACGAGCAGTACTTC; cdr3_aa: CAISISTAYEQYF
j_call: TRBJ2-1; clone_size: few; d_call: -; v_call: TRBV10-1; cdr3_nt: TGCGCCAGCAGTCAATGGAATGAGCAGTTCTTC; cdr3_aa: CASSQWNEQFF
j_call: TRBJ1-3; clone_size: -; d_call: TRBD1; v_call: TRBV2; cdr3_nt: TGTGCCAGTGGGACAGGGGCATTTCGGAGCGGAAACACCATATATTTT; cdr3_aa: CASGTGAFRSGNTIYF
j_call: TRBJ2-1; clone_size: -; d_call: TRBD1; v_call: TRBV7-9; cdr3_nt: TGTGCCAGCAGCTTCTCCCAAGGGACAGGGTACAATGAGCAGTTCTTC; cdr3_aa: CASSFSQGTGYNEQFF
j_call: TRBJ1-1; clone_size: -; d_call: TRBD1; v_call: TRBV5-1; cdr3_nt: TGCGCCAGCAGTGGGGACAGGGGTAACACTGAAGCTTTCTTT; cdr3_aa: CASSGDRGNTEAFF
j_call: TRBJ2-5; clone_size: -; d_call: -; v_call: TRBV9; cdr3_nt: TGTGCCAGCAGACCGGGACGCCCGGGGGAGACCCAGTACTTC; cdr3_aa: CASRPGRPGETQYF
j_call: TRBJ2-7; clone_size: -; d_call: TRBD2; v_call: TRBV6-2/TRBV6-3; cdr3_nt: TGTGCCAGCAGTTCTGAGACTAGCGGGGGCTACGAGCAGTACTTC; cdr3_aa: CASSSETSGGYEQYF
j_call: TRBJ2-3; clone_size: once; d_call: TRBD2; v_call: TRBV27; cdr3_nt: TGTGCCAGCAGTTTAGGAGCGGGAGGGTTGGCAGATACGCAGTATTTT; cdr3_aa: CASSLGAGGLADTQYF
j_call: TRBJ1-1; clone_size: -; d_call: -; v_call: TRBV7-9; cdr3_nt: TGTGCCAGCAGCTTAGGCCGACGGGAAGCTTTCTTT; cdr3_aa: CASSLGRREAFF
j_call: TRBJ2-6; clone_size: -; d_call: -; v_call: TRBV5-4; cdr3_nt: TGTGCCAGCAGCCCCCGGAATGCTGGGGCCAACGTCCTGACTTTC; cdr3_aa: CASSPRNAGANVLTF
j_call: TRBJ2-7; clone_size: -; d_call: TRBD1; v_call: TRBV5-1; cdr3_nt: TGCGCCAGCAGCTTGGGGGGGACAGGAGCCTACGAGCAGTACTTC; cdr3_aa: CASSLGGTGAYEQYF
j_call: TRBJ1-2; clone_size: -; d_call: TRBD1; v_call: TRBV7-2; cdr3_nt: TGTGCCAGCAGCCTACAGGGGCCCGGGAACTATGGCTACACCTTC; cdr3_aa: CASSLQGPGNYGYTF
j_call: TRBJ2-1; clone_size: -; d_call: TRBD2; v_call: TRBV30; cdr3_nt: TGTGCCTGGAGCGGGACTAGCGGGAAATTTGGGCAGTTCTTC; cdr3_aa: CAWSGTSGKFGQFF
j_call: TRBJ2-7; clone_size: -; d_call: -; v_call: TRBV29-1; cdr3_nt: TGCAGCGTTGAAGCCTTGACTGGAAGCGAGCAGTACTTC; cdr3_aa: CSVEALTGSEQYF
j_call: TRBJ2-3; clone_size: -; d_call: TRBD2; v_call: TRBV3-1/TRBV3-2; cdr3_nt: TGTGCCAGCAGCCAGGGAGCGGGAGGGCCGCATACGCAGTATTTT; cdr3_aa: CASSQGAGGPHTQYF
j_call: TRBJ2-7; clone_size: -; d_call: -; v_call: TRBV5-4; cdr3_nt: TGTGCCAGCAGCCGGAGGGCCGAGCTTCGTGAGCAGTACTTC; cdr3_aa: CASSRRAELREQYF
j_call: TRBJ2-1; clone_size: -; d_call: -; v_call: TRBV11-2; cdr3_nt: TGTGCCAGCAGCTGGCGGGGAGTCTCCTACAATGAGCAGTTCTTC; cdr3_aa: CASSWRGVSYNEQFF
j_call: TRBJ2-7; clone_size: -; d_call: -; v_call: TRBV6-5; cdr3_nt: TGTGCCAGCAGTTACTCAGAAGAGCAGTACTTC; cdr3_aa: CASSYSEEQYF
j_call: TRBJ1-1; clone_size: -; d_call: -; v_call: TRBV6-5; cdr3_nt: TGTGCCAGCAGCGCCGGGAGGAACACTGAAGCTTTCTTT; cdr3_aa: CASSAGRNTEAFF
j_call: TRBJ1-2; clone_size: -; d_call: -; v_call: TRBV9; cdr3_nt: TGTGCCAGCAGCGTAGGGGGCTATGGCTACACCTTC; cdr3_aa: CASSVGGYGYTF
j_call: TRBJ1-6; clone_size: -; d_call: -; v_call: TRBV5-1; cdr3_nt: TGCGCCAGCAGCCCTGAAGGGGGGGGCAATTCACCCCTCCACTTT; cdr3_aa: CASSPEGGGNSPLHF
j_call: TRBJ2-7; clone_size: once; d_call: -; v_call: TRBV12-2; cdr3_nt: TGTGCAAATACAGACTTCTCCTACGAGCAGTACTTC; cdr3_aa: CANTDFSYEQYF
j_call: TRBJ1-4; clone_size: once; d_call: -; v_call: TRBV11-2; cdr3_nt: TGTGCCAGCAGTCGTGGGTCTAATGAAAAACTGTTTTTT; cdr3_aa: CASSRGSNEKLFF
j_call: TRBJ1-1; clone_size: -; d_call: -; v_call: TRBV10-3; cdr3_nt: TGTGCCATCAGCCTCAGGGAACTGGACACTGAAGCTTTCTTT; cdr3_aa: CAISLRELDTEAFF
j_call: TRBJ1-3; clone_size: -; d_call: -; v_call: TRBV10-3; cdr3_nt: TGTGCCGCGGTCCAGGGGACGGGAAACACCATATATTTT; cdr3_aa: CAAVQGTGNTIYF
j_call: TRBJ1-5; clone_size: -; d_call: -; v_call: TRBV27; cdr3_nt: TGTGCCAGCAGTTTATTACCAGGGAATCATCAGCCCCAGCATTTT; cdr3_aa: CASSLLPGNHQPQHF